Listed below are T cell receptor beta chains from one sample, sequenced in a study of OX40 agonist ivuxolimab in advanced cancers. This table comes from immunoSEQ multiplex PCR, and its TCRdb copy is limited to in-frame clones, with some not included. The sample gives 90,000 or so clones, over 75% of which show up once; 2.6% is in the top ten. Sequenced here: CD4+ or CD8+ T cells sorted from blood, sampled in a trial of the OX40 agonist ivuxolimab. These receptors were collected from an adult with an advanced solid tumor such as melanoma, head and neck, liver or kidney cancer. CDR3s include the opening cysteine and the closing phenylalanine or tryptophan. The order of the fields is clone size, J gene, D gene, V gene, CDR3 protein, CDR3 DNA. D genes are given only for firm matches. Clone sizes are given selectively: once, few, many, or a class where the clone is expanded.

>-|TRBJ1-2|TRBD1|TRBV19
CASRAGTAATGYTF
TGTGCCAGTAGAGCCGGGACAGCCGCTACCGGCTACACCTTC
>-|TRBJ2-5|TRBD1|TRBV7-2
CASSFGQVNQYF
TGTGCCAGCAGCTTTGGACAGGTCAACCAGTACTTC
>once|TRBJ2-7|-|TRBV4-3
CASSQDLLVRRLSYEQYF
TGCGCCAGCAGCCAAGACCTGCTAGTCCGAAGGCTTTCCTACGAGCAGTACTTC
>-|TRBJ1-2|-|TRBV2
CASSDSFGQGYGYTF
TGTGCCAGCAGTGACTCATTCGGGCAGGGCTATGGCTACACCTTC
>-|TRBJ1-4|-|TRBV9
CASRPPGGEKLFF
TGTGCCAGCCGACCCCCTGGAGGGGAAAAACTGTTTTTT
>-|TRBJ1-5|-|TRBV2
CASRDRDISNQPQHF
TGTGCCAGCAGAGACCGGGACATAAGCAATCAGCCCCAGCATTTT
>once|TRBJ2-7|TRBD1|TRBV5-6
CASSLMDRGPYEQYF
TGTGCCAGCAGCTTGATGGACAGGGGGCCCTACGAGCAGTACTTC
>-|TRBJ2-1|TRBD2|TRBV28
CASSLSSGLAGDEQFF
TGTGCCAGCAGTTTATCCTCGGGACTAGCGGGAGACGAGCAGTTCTTC
>-|TRBJ2-1|TRBD2|TRBV11-3
CASSRTSGIFYNEQFF
TGTGCCAGCAGCCGTACTAGCGGGATTTTTTACAATGAGCAGTTCTTC
>-|TRBJ2-2|-|TRBV7-7
CASSLGNTGELFF
TGTGCTAGCAGCTTGGGGAACACCGGGGAGCTGTTTTTT
>-|TRBJ2-6|-|TRBV4-1
CASSQGLVSGANVLTF
TGCGCCAGCAGCCAAGGCCTTGTCTCTGGGGCCAACGTCCTGACTTTC
>-|TRBJ2-7|TRBD1|TRBV11-3
CASSPIPGGSYEQYF
TGTGCCAGCAGCCCGATCCCAGGGGGCTCCTACGAGCAGTACTTC
>-|TRBJ2-5|TRBD2|TRBV6-1
CATTGAGVVQETQYF
TGTGCCACCACCGGAGCGGGGGTTGTCCAAGAGACCCAGTACTTC
>-|TRBJ1-4|-|TRBV5-1
CASSLQGLNEKLFF
TGCGCCAGCAGCTTACAAGGACTGAATGAAAAACTGTTTTTT
>-|TRBJ2-1|TRBD2|TRBV19
CASSIDPRWEGLNEQFF
TGTGCCAGTAGTATAGATCCGAGGTGGGAGGGCCTCAATGAGCAGTTCTTC
>-|TRBJ1-5|-|TRBV15
CATSRAHGQPQHF
TGTGCCACCAGCAGAGCCCACGGGCAGCCCCAGCATTTT
>-|TRBJ2-7|TRBD1|TRBV5-6
CASSSGQPYEQYF
TGTGCCAGCAGCTCGGGACAGCCCTACGAGCAGTACTTC
>-|TRBJ2-3|-|TRBV18
CASSPVGSGSTDTQYF
TGTGCCAGCTCACCAGTAGGAAGCGGGAGCACAGATACGCAGTATTTT
>-|TRBJ2-5|-|TRBV5-6
CASSHLQGERETQYF
TGTGCCAGCAGCCACCTACAGGGAGAACGGGAGACCCAGTACTTC
>-|TRBJ1-4|TRBD1|TRBV7-9
CASSLAQGPNEKLFF
TGTGCCAGCAGCTTAGCACAGGGGCCGAATGAAAAACTGTTTTTT
>-|TRBJ1-1|TRBD1|TRBV2
CASRRDRSNTEAFF
TGTGCCAGCAGACGGGACAGGTCGAACACTGAAGCTTTCTTT
>once|TRBJ2-1|TRBD2|TRBV9
CASSATSGRTYNEQFF
TGTGCCAGCAGCGCGACTAGCGGGAGAACATACAATGAGCAGTTCTTC
>-|TRBJ2-1|TRBD2|TRBV5-1
CASSAELADKGHEQFF
TGCGCCAGCAGCGCAGAACTAGCGGACAAGGGGCACGAGCAGTTCTTC
>-|TRBJ2-7|TRBD2|TRBV5-1
CASSRGLAGGYEQYF
TGCGCCAGCAGCCGCGGACTAGCGGGAGGATACGAGCAGTACTTC
>-|TRBJ2-5|-|TRBV7-8
CASSSGSETQYF
TGTGCCAGCAGCTCGGGGTCGGAGACCCAGTACTTC
>once|TRBJ2-3|TRBD2|TRBV9
CASSPRSSGSTDTQYF
TGTGCCAGCAGCCCCCGTAGTAGCGGGAGCACAGATACGCAGTATTTT